The clone carrying this T cell receptor (beta chain) was counted a few times. Its antigen is currently unknown. Treatment in this sample: oral pan-JAK inhibitor, 5-10 mg twice daily. RNA, once extracted, was reverse transcribed into cDNA for use as the sequencing template. Using immunoSEQ multiplex PCR, the repertoire was profiled, and TCRdb retains in-frame clones only, with some absent. The sample lists 200,000 to 250,000 clones, roughly 64% seen once, with about 4% in the top ten. The data were taken from a study of CD8+ T cells in alopecia areata. General observations from the study: There were many expanded lesional clones persisting in scalp and blood during tofacitinib.

This clonotype was obtained from a human donor with alopecia areata. Source: CD4+ T cells sorted from blood, taken at week 4, from a patient treated with tofacitinib.

The CDR3 DNA reads as TGTGCCAGCAGCAACCGGGGCTCCACAGATACGCAGTATTTT. Protein product: CASSNRGSTDTQYF. J is TRBJ2-3 and V is TRBV7-2; D is perhaps TRBD1 or TRBD2 (5 bases each). Germline-derived CDR1 and CDR2 are SGHTA and FQGNSA. CDR3 length: 14 amino acids. V was clipped by 5 bases and J by 2 bases, with 11 bases between them.